This is a list of T cell receptor beta chains from one sample in a study of cytomegalovirus exposure and HLA in healthy donors. Assay: immunoSEQ multiplex PCR; the TCRdb copy retains only in-frame clones and omits some. Of some 160,000 clones detected, 65% to 80% appear once; the ten largest clones hold under 2%. Sequencing was carried out using PBMCs. These receptors all come from a woman aged 30 to 39 in good health and CMV-seronegative. Each CDR3 is given with its conserved first and last residue. D genes are given only for firm matches. Size is stated for part of the rows, as once, few or many counts, or as a class when the clone is expanded.

size: -; V: TRBV9; J: TRBJ2-1; D: TRBD2; DNA: TGTGCCAGCAGCGTAGGGGAGGGCCGGGGTAATGAGCAGTTCTTC; CDR3: CASSVGEGRGNEQFF
size: -; V: TRBV20-1; J: TRBJ1-4; D: -; DNA: TGCAGTGCTAGTCAGACTCAAAAACTGTTTTTT; CDR3: CSASQTQKLFF
size: -; V: TRBV4-2; J: TRBJ1-4; D: TRBD1; DNA: TGTGCCACTCGATTGGACAGGGGCGACAATGAAAAACTGTTTTTT; CDR3: CATRLDRGDNEKLFF
size: -; V: TRBV11-2; J: TRBJ2-1; D: TRBD2; DNA: TGTGCCAGCAGCTTAGGTGGCGGGGGAGGCTACAATGAGCAGTTCTTC; CDR3: CASSLGGGGGYNEQFF
size: few; V: TRBV14; J: TRBJ2-6; D: -; DNA: TGTGCCAGCAGATTAACTGGGGCCAACGTCCTGACTTTC; CDR3: CASRLTGANVLTF
size: -; V: TRBV5-6; J: TRBJ2-5; D: -; DNA: TGTGCCAGCAGCCCCACAGGGAAAAGAGAGACCCAGTACTTC; CDR3: CASSPTGKRETQYF
size: -; V: TRBV5-1; J: TRBJ2-1; D: -; DNA: TGCGCCAGCAGCGAAGTCCCTTCAAGCGAGCAGTTCTTC; CDR3: CASSEVPSSEQFF
size: few; V: TRBV30; J: TRBJ1-3; D: -; DNA: TGTGCCTGGAGTGTTGAGAGGGCCGGAAACACCATATATTTT; CDR3: CAWSVERAGNTIYF
size: -; V: TRBV9; J: TRBJ2-1; D: TRBD2; DNA: TGTGCCAGCACCAGAGCGGGGGGGCGGTACAATGAGCAGTTCTTC; CDR3: CASTRAGGRYNEQFF
size: once; V: TRBV23-1; J: TRBJ1-5; D: -; DNA: TGCGCCAGCACTCACAGGGCTAGCAATCAGCCCCAGCATTTT; CDR3: CASTHRASNQPQHF
size: -; V: TRBV19; J: TRBJ1-1; D: TRBD1; DNA: TGTGCCAGCGGACAGGGGTGGACTGAAGCTTTCTTT; CDR3: CASGQGWTEAFF
size: -; V: TRBV27; J: TRBJ1-2; D: TRBD1; DNA: TGTGCCAGCAGTTTTACAGGGGGCTACTATGGCTACACCTTC; CDR3: CASSFTGGYYGYTF
size: -; V: TRBV6-6; J: TRBJ2-7; D: TRBD1; DNA: TGTGCCAGCAGTTTCTTGACAGGGGGGACCTACGAGCAGTACTTC; CDR3: CASSFLTGGTYEQYF
size: -; V: TRBV19; J: TRBJ2-1; D: TRBD2; DNA: TGTGCCAGTACTTCCCCGGGACTAGCGGGGGGGTATGGTGAGCAGTTCTTC; CDR3: CASTSPGLAGGYGEQFF
size: once; V: TRBV29-1; J: TRBJ2-5; D: TRBD2; DNA: TGCAGCTCTAGCGGGAGGGCCGTAGAGACCCAGTACTTC; CDR3: CSSSGRAVETQYF
size: -; V: TRBV5-1; J: TRBJ1-1; D: -; DNA: TGCGCAAAGTCCTCCGGGCAGGGAGCTTTCTTT; CDR3: CAKSSGQGAFF